This entry lists 6 T cell receptor beta chains sequenced from one sample in a study of T cell changes during pregnancy in multiple sclerosis. Generated by immunoSEQ multiplex PCR, the TCRdb table keeps only in-frame clones and is missing some. Of 35,000 to 45,000 clones detected, 87% appear once; the ten largest clones hold under 0.9%. This material consisted of CD4+ T cells from peripheral blood mononuclear cells, taken after pregnancy. These receptors all stem from a female donor with multiple sclerosis, enrolled in a pregnancy study.

The gene calls are TRBV15 and TRBJ2-5; TRBD1 matches at 9 bases. V lost 6 bases to trimming and J lost 7 bases; unmatched junction nucleotides: 6. Germline CDR1 LNHNV, CDR2 YYDKDF (reference sequence). CDR3 length: 13 amino acids. Here the CDR3 DNA reads TGTGCCACCAGAACACAGGGGGCCGGGACCCAGTACTTC. Translation gives CATRTQGAGTQYF.

The rearrangement uses TRBV5-1 and TRBJ1-6; weak D call: TRBD1 (5 bases). This CDR3 is built from 15 residues. CDR1 is SGHRS, CDR2 YFSETQ, per germline. Trimming cost V 0 bases and J 8 bases, with 12 bases left between them. CDR3 sequence: CASSLDWGGDSPLHF. In DNA, the CDR3 is TGCGCCAGCAGCTTGGATTGGGGGGGGGATTCACCCCTCCACTTT. The entire variable domain, with the rest obtained from reference TRBV5-1 and TRBJ1-6, is as follows: KAGVTQTPRYLIKTRGQQVTLSCSPISGHRSVSWYQQTPGQGLQFLFEYFSETQRNKGNFPGRFSGRQFSNSRSEMNVSTLELGDSALYLCASSLDWGGDSPLHFGNGTRLTVT.

The chain carries TRBV6-1 and TRBJ1-1, with 7 positions matching TRBD1. The CDR3 is 12 amino acids. V lost 2 bases, J lost 10 bases, and 4 bases stayed unmatched. CDR1 MNHNS and CDR2 SASEGT come from the germline V gene. The CDR3 here is CASSEYRGSAFF. In DNA, the CDR3 is TGTGCCAGCAGTGAATACAGGGGTTCAGCTTTCTTT.

The table lists this clone with a count of one. This chain uses TRBV27 with TRBJ2-5, with D maybe TRBD2 (6 bases). Trimming pared 7 bases from V and 1 base from J, leaving 19 bases between. Germline V gives CDR1 MNHEY, CDR2 SMNVEV (reference sequence). There are 16 residues in the CDR3. This CDR3 reads CASKGSRRGVQETQYF. CDR3 nucleotide sequence: TGTGCCAGCAAGGGAAGTAGGCGGGGAGTCCAAGAGACCCAGTACTTC.

V is TRBV6-1 and J is TRBJ1-2; TRBD1 matches at 8 bases. CDR3 length equals 14 residues. CDR1 and CDR2 (germline): MNHNS, SASEGT. Germline trimming cut 4 bases from V and 3 bases from J; bases unmatched to any gene: 4. In DNA form, the CDR3 reads TGTGCCAGCAGTGGGGACAGGACCCACTATGGCTACACCTTC. Translation gives CASSGDRTHYGYTF.

The CDR3 reads CASSPSGQRRTEAFF. The CDR3 nucleotides read TGCGCCAGCAGCCCCTCGGGACAGCGTAGAACTGAAGCTTTCTTT. The rearrangement uses TRBV5-1 and TRBJ1-1; TRBD1 aligns across 7 bases. V lost 4 bases, J lost 5 bases, and 11 bases stayed unmatched. Germline-derived CDR1 and CDR2 are SGHRS and YFSETQ. The CDR3 is 15 residues long.